The text below deals with one T cell receptor beta chain. What it binds is not known. CDR1 is MRHNA, CDR2 SNTAGT, per germline. V was pared by 5 bases and J by 8 bases, with 9 bases of the junction left unmatched. This CDR3 comprises 15 residues. This sample stems from a study of T-cell memory formation after mild COVID-19. Overall study: Clusters of TCRs were largely donor specific. Study-wide results and caveats: Certain responding clones were present in pre-infection memory, suggesting participation of cross-reactive memory.

TCRdb fed the 5' RACE reads into MiXCR, producing one record per CDR3 protein. The table records fewer than 150,000 distinct CDR3 sequences, around 15% of them present only once. The V gene is TRBV6-4, the J gene TRBJ2-1; 10 nucleotides line up with TRBD1. The sample taken for sequencing was PBMCs or a T cell subset sorted from them (not recorded which). The receptor was isolated from an adult woman who had mild COVID-19 (a few samples of this study predate the infection). Cell type and time point are not known. The CDR3 sequence is CASSPGTGDWDEQFF. As DNA, the CDR3 is TGTGCCAGCAGTCCGGGGACAGGGGATTGGGATGAGCAGTTCTTC.